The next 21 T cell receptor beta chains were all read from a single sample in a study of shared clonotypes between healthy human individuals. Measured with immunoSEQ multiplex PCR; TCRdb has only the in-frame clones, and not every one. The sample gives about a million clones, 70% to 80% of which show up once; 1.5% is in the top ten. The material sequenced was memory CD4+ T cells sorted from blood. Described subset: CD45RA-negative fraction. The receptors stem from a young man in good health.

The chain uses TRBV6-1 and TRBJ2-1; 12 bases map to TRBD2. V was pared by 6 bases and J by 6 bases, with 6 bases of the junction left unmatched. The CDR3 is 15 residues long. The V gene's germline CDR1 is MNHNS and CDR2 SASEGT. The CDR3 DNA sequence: TGTGCCAGCAGGGTACTAGCGGGAGGTGGCAATGAGCAGTTCTTC. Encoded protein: CASRVLAGGGNEQFF.

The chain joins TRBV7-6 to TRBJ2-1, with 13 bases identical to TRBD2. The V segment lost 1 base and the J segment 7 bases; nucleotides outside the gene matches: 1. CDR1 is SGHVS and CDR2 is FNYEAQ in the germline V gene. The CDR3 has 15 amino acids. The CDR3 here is CASSLGGLAGNEQFF. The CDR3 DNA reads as TGTGCCAGCAGCTTAGGGGGACTAGCGGGGAATGAGCAGTTCTTC. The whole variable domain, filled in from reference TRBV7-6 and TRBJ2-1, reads GAGVSQSPRYKVTKRGQDVALRCDPISGHVSLYWYRQALGQGPEFLTYFNYEAQQDKSGLPNDRFSAERPEGSISTLTIQRTEQRDSAMYRCASSLGGLAGNEQFFGPGTRLTVL.

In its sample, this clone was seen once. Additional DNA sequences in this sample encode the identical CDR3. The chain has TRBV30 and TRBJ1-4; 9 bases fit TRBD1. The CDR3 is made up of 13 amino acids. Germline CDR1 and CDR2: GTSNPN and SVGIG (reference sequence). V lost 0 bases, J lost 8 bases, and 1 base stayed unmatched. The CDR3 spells CAWSVGTGEKLFF. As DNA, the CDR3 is TGTGCCTGGAGTGTCGGGACAGGGGAAAAACTGTTTTTT. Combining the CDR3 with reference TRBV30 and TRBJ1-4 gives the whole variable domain SQTIHQWPATLVQPVGSPLSLECTVEGTSNPNLYWYRQAAGRGLQLLFYSVGIGQISSEVPQNLSASRPQDRQFILSSKKLLLSDSGFYLCAWSVGTGEKLFFGSGTQLSVL.

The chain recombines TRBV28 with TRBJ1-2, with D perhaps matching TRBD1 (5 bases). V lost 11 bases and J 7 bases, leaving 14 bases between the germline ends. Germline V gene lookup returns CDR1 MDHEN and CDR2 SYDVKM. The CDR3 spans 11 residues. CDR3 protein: CAGQGVTGYTF. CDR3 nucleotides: TGTGCCGGACAAGGGGTGACTGGCTACACCTTC.

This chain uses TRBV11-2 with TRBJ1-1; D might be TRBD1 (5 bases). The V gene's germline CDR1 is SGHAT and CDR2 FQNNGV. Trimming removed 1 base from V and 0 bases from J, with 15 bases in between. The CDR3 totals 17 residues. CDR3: CASSLGRGVSMNTEAFF. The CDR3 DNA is TGTGCCAGCAGCTTAGGGAGGGGAGTATCCATGAACACTGAAGCTTTCTTT.

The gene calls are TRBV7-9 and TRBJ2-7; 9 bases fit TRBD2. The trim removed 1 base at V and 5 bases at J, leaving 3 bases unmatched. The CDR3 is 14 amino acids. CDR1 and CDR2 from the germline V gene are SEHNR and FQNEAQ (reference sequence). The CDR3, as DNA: TGTGCCAGCAGCTTAGTAGGGACTAGCAACGAGCAGTACTTC. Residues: CASSLVGTSNEQYF.

The DNA for the CDR3 is TGTGCCAGTAGTATCCCAGGGGGCGGTGGAGCTTTCTTT. It is translated as CASSIPGGGGAFF. The chain links TRBV19 to TRBJ1-1; TRBD1 aligns across 8 bases. V lost 3 bases, J lost 10 bases, and 7 bases stayed unmatched. The CDR3 runs 13 residues. The germline CDR1 and CDR2 sequences are LNHDA and SQIVND (reference sequence).

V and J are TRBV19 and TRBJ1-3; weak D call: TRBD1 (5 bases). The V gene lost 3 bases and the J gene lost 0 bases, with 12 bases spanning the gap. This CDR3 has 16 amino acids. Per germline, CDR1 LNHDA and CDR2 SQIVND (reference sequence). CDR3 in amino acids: CASSMGRATSGNTIYF. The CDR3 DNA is TGTGCCAGTAGTATGGGCAGGGCTACCTCTGGAAACACCATATATTTT.

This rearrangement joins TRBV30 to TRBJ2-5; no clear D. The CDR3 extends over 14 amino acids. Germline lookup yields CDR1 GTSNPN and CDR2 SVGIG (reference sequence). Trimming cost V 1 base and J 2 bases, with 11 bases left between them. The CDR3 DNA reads TGTGCCTGGAGTGAAGGGATCGTGCAAGAGACCCAGTACTTC. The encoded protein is CAWSEGIVQETQYF.

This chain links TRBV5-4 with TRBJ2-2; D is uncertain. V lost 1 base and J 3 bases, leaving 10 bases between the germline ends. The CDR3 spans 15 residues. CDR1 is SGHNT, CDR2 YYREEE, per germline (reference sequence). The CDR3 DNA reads TGTGCCAGCAGCTTGCCCACGCCGGACACCGGGGAGCTGTTTTTT. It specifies CASSLPTPDTGELFF.

The CDR3 is CASSPPRGTSTDTQYF. CDR3 coding DNA: TGTGCCAGCTCACCACCGCGCGGGACTAGCACAGATACGCAGTATTTT. The chain recombines TRBV18 with TRBJ2-3; maybe TRBD2 (6 bases). This CDR3 region has 16 residues. The V end was cut by 0 bases, the J end by 0 bases, with 10 bases between. CDR1 and CDR2 from the germline V gene are KGHSH and LQKENI.

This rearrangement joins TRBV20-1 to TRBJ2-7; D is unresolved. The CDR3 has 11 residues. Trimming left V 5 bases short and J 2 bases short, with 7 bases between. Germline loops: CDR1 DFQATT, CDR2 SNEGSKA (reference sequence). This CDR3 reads CSAEDPYEQYF. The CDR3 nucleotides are TGCAGTGCTGAAGACCCCTACGAGCAGTACTTC.

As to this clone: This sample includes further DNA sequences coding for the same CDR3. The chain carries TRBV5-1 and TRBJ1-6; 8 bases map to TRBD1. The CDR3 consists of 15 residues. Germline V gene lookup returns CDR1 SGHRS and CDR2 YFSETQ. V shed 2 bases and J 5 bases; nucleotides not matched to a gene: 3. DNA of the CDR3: TGCGCCAGCAGCTTTCAGGGGGCGGATAATTCACCCCTCCACTTT. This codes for CASSFQGADNSPLHF.

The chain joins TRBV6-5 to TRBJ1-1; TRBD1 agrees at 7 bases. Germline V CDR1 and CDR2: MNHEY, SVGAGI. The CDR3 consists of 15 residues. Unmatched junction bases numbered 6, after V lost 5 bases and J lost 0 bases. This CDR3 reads CASSRVGGLNTEAFF. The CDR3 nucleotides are TGTGCCAGCAGTAGGGTAGGGGGCTTGAACACTGAAGCTTTCTTT.

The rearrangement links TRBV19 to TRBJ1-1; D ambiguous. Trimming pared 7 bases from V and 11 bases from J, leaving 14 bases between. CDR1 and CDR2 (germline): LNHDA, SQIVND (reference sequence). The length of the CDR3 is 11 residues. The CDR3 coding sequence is TGTGCCAGTATTGGGTTCCGCAGGGCTTTCTTT. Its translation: CASIGFRRAFF.

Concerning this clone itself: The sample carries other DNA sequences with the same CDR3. In DNA form, the CDR3 reads TGTGCCAGCAGCTTAGTAGGGGGCGGTACAGATACGCAGTATTTT. Protein sequence: CASSLVGGGTDTQYF. The chain employs TRBV7-6 and TRBJ2-3; 7 nucleotides line up with TRBD1. The CDR3 spans 15 residues. In germline, CDR1 is SGHVS, CDR2 FNYEAQ. With V trimmed by 1 base and J by 3 bases, 4 bases remained unmatched.

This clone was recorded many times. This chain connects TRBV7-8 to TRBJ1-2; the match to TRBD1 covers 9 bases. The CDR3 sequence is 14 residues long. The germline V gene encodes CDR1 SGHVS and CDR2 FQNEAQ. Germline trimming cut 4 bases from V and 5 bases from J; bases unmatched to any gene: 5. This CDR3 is CASSSIGTGYGYTF. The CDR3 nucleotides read TGTGCCAGCAGCTCTATAGGGACAGGGTATGGCTACACCTTC.

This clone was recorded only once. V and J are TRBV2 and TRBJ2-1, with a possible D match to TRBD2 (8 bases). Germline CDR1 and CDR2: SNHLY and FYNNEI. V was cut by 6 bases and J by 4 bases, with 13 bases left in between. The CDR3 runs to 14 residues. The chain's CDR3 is CASRVAGQYNEQFF. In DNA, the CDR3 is TGTGCCAGCAGGGTAGCGGGACAGTACAATGAGCAGTTCTTC.

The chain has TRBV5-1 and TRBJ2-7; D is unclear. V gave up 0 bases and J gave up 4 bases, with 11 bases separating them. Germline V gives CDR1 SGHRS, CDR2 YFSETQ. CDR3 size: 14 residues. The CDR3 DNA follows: TGCGCCAGCAGCTTGGCACCGGGCTCTTACGAGCAGTACTTC. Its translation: CASSLAPGSYEQYF.

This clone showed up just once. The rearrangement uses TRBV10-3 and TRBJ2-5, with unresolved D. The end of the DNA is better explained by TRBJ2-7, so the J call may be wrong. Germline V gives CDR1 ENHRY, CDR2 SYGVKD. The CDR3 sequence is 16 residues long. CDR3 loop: CAISESDQVGTYEQYF. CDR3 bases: TGTGCCATCAGTGAGTCGGATCAGGTCGGAACCTACGAGCAGTACTTC.

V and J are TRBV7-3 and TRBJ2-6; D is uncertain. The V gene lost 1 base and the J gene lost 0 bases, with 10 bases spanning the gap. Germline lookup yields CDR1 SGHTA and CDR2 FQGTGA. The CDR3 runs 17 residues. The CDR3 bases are TGTGCCAGCAGCTTAAATGCCAGAGACTCTGGGGCCAACGTCCTGACTTTC. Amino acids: CASSLNARDSGANVLTF.